One sample yielded the 6 T cell receptor beta chains listed below, sequenced in a study of T cells in Graves' hyperthyroidism and ophthalmopathy. RNA transcripts served as the template for amplifying TCR beta CDR3 regions. The HTBI primer set was used in a first-round RT-PCR of the TCR CDR3. TCRdb passed the multiplex PCR reads through MiXCR, listing each CDR3 protein once. The data contain about 290,000 distinct CDR3 sequences, roughly 18% of them seen just once; the ten biggest clones take up under 40%. Sequenced material: blood. These receptors all stem from a man aged 50 to 59 with Graves' ophthalmopathy.

Only a few counts were recorded for this clonotype. The genes are TRBV15 and TRBJ2-2; the D is unclear. With 7 bases removed from V and 7 bases from J, the gap between germline ends came to 10 bases. From germline, CDR1 is LNHNV and CDR2 YYDKDF (reference sequence). The CDR3 is 12 residues long. The CDR3 is CATKTVDGELFF. CDR3 in DNA: TGTGCCACCAAGACGGTGGACGGGGAGCTGTTTTTT. Supplemented by reference TRBV15 and TRBJ2-2, the full variable domain reads DAMVIQNPRYQVTQFGKPVTLSCSQTLNHNVMYWYQQKSSQAPKLLFHYYDKDFNNEADTPDNFQSRRPNTSFCFLDIRSPGLGDTAMYLCATKTVDGELFFGEGSRLTVL.

V usage is TRBV27 and J usage is TRBJ2-4; 10 bases align to TRBD1. Trimming took 6 bases from V and 13 from J; bases not matched to a gene: 6. CDR1 and CDR2 (germline): MNHEY, SMNVEV (reference sequence). This CDR3 contains 12 residues. CDR3 protein: CASRTDRGPQYF. The CDR3 region has the DNA TGTGCCAGCAGAACAGACAGGGGGCCACAGTACTTC.

The rearrangement joins TRBV27 to TRBJ1-3; TRBD1 matches at 7 bases. In germline, CDR1 is MNHEY, CDR2 SMNVEV (reference sequence). The CDR3 is 14 amino acids. After removal of 2 bases from V and 4 bases from J, the junction contained 2 bases not matched to a gene. The DNA of the CDR3 is TGTGCCAGCAGTTTAAGGGGGCAGGGAAACACCATATATTTT. It yields the protein CASSLRGQGNTIYF.

This clonotype was seen a handful of times. The chain carries TRBV15 and TRBJ2-7, with D uncertain. The CDR3 covers 14 residues. Germline V gene lookup returns CDR1 LNHNV and CDR2 YYDKDF (reference sequence). The ends were cut back, 3 bases at V and 5 bases at J, with 14 bases in the middle. The DNA of the CDR3 is TGTGCCACCAGCAGTGATAGGCAGGCAAACGAGCAGTACTTC. Translating gives CATSSDRQANEQYF.

The chain recombines TRBV20-1 with TRBJ1-5, with D unclear. Germline CDR1 reads DFQATT; CDR2 reads SNEGSKA (reference sequence). V lost 4 bases and J lost 0, with 10 bases in between. The CDR3 runs to 14 residues. The DNA for the CDR3 is TGCAGTGCTAAGAATCCAAATAGCAATCAGCCCCAGCATTTT. Encoded protein: CSAKNPNSNQPQHF.

V is TRBV7-6 and J is TRBJ2-1, with 8 bases matching TRBD2. This CDR3 is built from 15 residues. In germline, CDR1 is SGHVS, CDR2 FNYEAQ. V trimming: 3 bases; J trimming: 5 bases; junction bases outside the gene matches: 6. CDR3 nucleotides: TGTGCCAGCAGCTTGACGGGAGGGCCGGACAATGAGCAGTTCTTC. This codes for CASSLTGGPDNEQFF.